This T cell receptor beta chain was retrieved from a study of T cells in severe cutaneous drug reactions (dated by TCRdb to between 2019 and 2020). Study-wide context: Patients were recruited between the early 2010s and the late 2010s from Taiwan, Thailand and a European registry network. The culprit drug was assigned using the Naranjo algorithm and the ALDEN drug causality algorithm. Enrollment was limited to patients whose SJS/TEN or DRESS diagnosis was probable or definite according to RegiSCAR criteria. Libraries used iRepertoire multiplex PCR; authors cited a comparison showing similar capture of abundant clonotypes across iRepertoire and 5' RACE methods with or without UMI. Biological samples, such as blister fluids/cells and PBMC, were collected from patients during the acute or recovery stage. The study paired bulk TCR sequencing with single-cell sequencing, quantitative PCR validation, functional assays and transgenic mouse experiments.

CDR1 and CDR2, looked up from the germline V gene (reference sequence), are DFQATT and SNEGSKA. Measured from the cysteine to the phenylalanine, the CDR3 is 14 residues long. Only the protein is on record. The paper as a whole reports these results and caveats: The authors noted that whether the public TCR generalizes to SJS/TEN caused by other drugs still needs further study. All seven CBZ-SJS/TEN blister samples contained a public TCRbeta CDR3 (mean around 15%), which was undetectable or scarce in tolerant-control and healthy-donor PBMC. CBZ-SJS/TEN patients showed strongly increased TRBV12-4 usage, with averages of about 32% in blister cells and about 5% in PBMC.

Worth noting for this clonotype: The antigen this receptor binds is unknown.

For both bulk and single-cell sequencing, libraries were prepared with the iRepertoire multiplex PCR system and TCR subtype-specific primers. Multiplex PCR with primers targeting V, D and J gene regions was used to generate bulk TCR beta libraries. Bulk TCR library preparation used roughly 100-500 ng of RNA per sample as input. An Illumina MiSeq was used to sequence the bulk TCR beta amplicons. Per the source publication's procedure: Quality control steps removed sample misassignments and low-quality sequencing reads. CDR3 was defined as the amino acids between the V-gene Y[YFLI]C motif and the J-segment [FW]GXGT motif. The IMGT database was followed for TRBV and TRBJ gene assignments and CDR3 clonotypes. Per-sample TRBV expression was normalized to the mean of the same gene in PBMC from a few dozen healthy donors. TCRdb reprocessed the reads, and each CDR3 protein sequence is entered once, without DNA. TCRdb's processing, not the authors', yielded these V and J calls. In this sample's table one finds approximately 9,500 distinct CDR3 sequences. Of the sample, roughly a fifth falls within the top ten clones.

The donors whose samples were sequenced had carbamazepine-induced Stevens-Johnson syndrome or toxic epidermal necrolysis (CBZ-SJS/TEN). Next-generation sequencing was used to profile the T cell receptor repertoires of patients with drug-induced severe cutaneous adverse reactions in a search for drug-specific clonotypes. The RNA source was either peripheral blood mononuclear cells or blister cells from skin lesions. The material sequenced was cells from a skin blister. The cell subset or site tag for this specimen amounts to: unsorted cells from skin lesion blisters. This TCR derives from a human donor with Stevens-Johnson syndrome, a severe cutaneous drug reaction. The V and J segments used are TRBV20-1 and TRBJ2-7; TCRdb indicates TRBD1, and absent DNA this call remains unverified. CDR3 protein: CSARKQGSLYEQYF.